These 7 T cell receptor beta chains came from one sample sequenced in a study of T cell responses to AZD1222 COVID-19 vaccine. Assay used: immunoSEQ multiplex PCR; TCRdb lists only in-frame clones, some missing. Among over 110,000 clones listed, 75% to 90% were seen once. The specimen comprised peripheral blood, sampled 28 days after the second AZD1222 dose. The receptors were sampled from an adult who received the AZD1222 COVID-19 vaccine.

The CDR3 DNA sequence: TGTGCCAGCAGCTTAGCCCGCATTGGGACTGAAGCTTTCTTT. The encoded protein is CASSLARIGTEAFF. The J gene is TRBJ1-1, the V gene TRBV11-2; D is undetermined. Trimming took 1 base from V and 5 from J, leaving 11 bases between them. Germline CDR1 is SGHAT and CDR2 is FQNNGV. The CDR3 totals 14 residues.

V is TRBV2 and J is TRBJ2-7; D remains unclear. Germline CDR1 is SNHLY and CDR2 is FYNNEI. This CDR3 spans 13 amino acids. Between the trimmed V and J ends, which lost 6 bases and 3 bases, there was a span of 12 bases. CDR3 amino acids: CASRAADRYEQYV. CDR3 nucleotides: TGTGCCAGCAGGGCAGCTGATCGCTACGAGCAGTACGTC.

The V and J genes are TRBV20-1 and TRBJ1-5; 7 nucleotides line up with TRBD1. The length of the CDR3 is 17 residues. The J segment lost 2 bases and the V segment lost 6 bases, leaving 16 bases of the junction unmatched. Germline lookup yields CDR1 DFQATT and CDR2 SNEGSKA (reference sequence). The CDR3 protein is CSASDRARGWGNQPQHF. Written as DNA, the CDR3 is TGCAGTGCGAGTGACAGGGCTCGAGGCTGGGGCAATCAGCCCCAGCATTTT.

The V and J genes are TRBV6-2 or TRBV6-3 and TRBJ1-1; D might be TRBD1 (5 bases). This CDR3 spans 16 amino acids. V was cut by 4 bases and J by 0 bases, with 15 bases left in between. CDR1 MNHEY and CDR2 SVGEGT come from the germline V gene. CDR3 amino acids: CASSSPGARLNTEAFF. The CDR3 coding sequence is TGTGCCAGCAGTTCCCCCGGGGCCCGCCTGAACACTGAAGCTTTCTTT.

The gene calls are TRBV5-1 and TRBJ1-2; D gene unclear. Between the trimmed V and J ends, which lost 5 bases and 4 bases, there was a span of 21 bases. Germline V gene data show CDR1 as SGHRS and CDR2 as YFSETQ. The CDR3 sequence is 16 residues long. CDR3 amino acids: CASRAENTKLAYGYTF. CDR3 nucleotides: TGCGCCAGCAGGGCCGAAAACACGAAGTTGGCCTATGGCTACACCTTC.

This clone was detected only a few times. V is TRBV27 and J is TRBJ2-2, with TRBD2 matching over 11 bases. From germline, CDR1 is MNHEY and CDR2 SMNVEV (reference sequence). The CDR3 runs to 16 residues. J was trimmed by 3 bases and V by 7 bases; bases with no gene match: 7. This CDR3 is CASTNRLAGYTGELFF. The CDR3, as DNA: TGTGCCAGCACCAATCGACTAGCGGGATACACCGGGGAGCTGTTTTTT.

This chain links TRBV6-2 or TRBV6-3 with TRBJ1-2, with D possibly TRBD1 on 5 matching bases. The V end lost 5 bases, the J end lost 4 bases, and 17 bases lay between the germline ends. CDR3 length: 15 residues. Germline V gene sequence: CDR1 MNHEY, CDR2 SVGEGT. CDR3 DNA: TGTGCCAGCAGTAACCTTCCCGGGGGGAGCTATGGCTACACCTTC. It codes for CASSNLPGGSYGYTF.